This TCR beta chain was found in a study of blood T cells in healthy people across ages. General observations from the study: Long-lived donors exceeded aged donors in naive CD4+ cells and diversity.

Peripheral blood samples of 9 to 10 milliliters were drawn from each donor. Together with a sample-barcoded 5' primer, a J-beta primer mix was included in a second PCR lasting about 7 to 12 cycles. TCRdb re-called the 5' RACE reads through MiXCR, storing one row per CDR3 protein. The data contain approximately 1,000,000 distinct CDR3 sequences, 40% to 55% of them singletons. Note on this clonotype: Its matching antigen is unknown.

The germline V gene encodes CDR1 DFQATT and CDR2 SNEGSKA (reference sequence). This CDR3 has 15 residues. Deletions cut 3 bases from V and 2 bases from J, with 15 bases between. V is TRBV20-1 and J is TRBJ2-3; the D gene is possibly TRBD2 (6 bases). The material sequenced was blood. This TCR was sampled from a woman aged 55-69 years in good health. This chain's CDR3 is CSAREGRVYTDTQYF. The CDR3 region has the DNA TGCAGTGCTAGGGAGGGGCGGGTTTACACAGATACGCAGTATTTT.